What follows is one T cell receptor beta chain and its context. Its antigen remains unidentified. No base qualities exist here, and no much larger clone lies one base off it. Library creation used the immunoSEQ multiplex PCR assay. A mixture of 60 forward primers for TCR Vbeta segments and 13 reverse primers for TCR Jbeta segments was used in the multiplex PCR. Amplification of the CDR3 region of rearranged TCR beta genes was performed with a multiplex PCR assay on genomic DNA. The amplified TCR beta libraries were sequenced on the Illumina HiSeq System as 87-base-pair reads. On the authors' methods: A later analysis tallied roughly 80 million unique TCR beta chains across the 610 or so repertoires, and some 12 million of those chains were shared by two or more donors. To remove PCR and sequencing errors, raw reads were error-corrected and collapsed into unique sequences using a nearest-neighbor algorithm that merged closely related sequences. To assign V, D and J gene segments, CDR3 sequences were aligned to IMGT reference sequences. For a sequence to be retained, a match of at least six nucleotides to both a V gene segment and a J gene segment was required. Rearrangements were classified as productive when the CDR3 lacked stop codons and remained in frame with V and J, and all other rearrangements were classified as non-productive. CDR3 was defined according to IMGT convention as the region running from the second conserved V-encoded cysteine to the conserved J-encoded phenylalanine. In an earlier analysis of roughly 580 of the donors, sequences lacking an unambiguous match to a single V gene segment were excluded. In an earlier analysis of 450 to 700 of the donors, V segments were called functional above 56.7% productive rearrangements and were called segregating when the between-donor standard deviation exceeded 5%. A statistical classification framework was built to diagnose cytomegalovirus status from the catalog of TCR beta chain sequences. A later analysis assigned V and J genes by comparing TCR nucleotide sequences with IMGT/GENE-DB human TR gene sequences. A later analysis assigned CDR3 sequences and most-parsimonious VDJ recombination scenarios with the TCRdist pipeline. A later analysis defined each TCR beta chain by its CDR3 amino acid sequence plus V-gene family, and excluded reads lacking a unique V-gene family. As a way to deal with suspected cross-contamination and a sequencing artifact, a later analysis dropped 450 to 700 nucleotide sequences that were highly shared and had low generation probability. A later analysis calculated a clonal expansion index for each public chain from normalized within-repertoire ranks of inferred template counts. A later analysis computed generation probabilities with a VDJ recombination model fitted to out-of-frame rearrangements, and checked the results against IGoR. In a later analysis, hypergeometric tests were used to score TCR-TCR, TCR-HLA and TCR-CMV co-occurrence, with a repertoire-size bias correction applied to TCR pairs. To estimate false discovery rates, a later analysis permuted the HLA or CMV assignments 20 times. In a later analysis, co-occurring TCRs were grouped using DBSCAN, with TCRdist sequence similarity added in when clustering inside HLA-allele-positive subsets. Repertoires with fewer than 30,000 or more than 120,000 public chains were left out of co-occurrence clustering, as were four to six repertoires with anomalous nucleotide sharing. Held by TCRdb, this immuneACCESS table contains in-frame sequences only and omits some clones. Under half of the omission traces to an unresolved V gene where checked; the cause of the rest is unknown. D and trimming were read from the DNA, whereas the V and J calls and clone size are those reported in that table. The sample yields about 170,000 clones; around four fifths were counted once. Around 3.1% of the sample is in the top ten clones.

The data stem from a study of cytomegalovirus exposure and HLA in healthy donors (TCRdb year 2017). Background for the entire study: According to an earlier analysis of 550 to 700 of the donors, about 170 million T cells yielded roughly 110 million unique TCR beta sequences and about 280 Gb of sequence data. Roughly 300 gigabases of sequencing data and around 88 million unique TCR sequences made up an early release that covered 640 HLA-typed donors. The genetic ancestry cluster associated with self-reported Caucasian donors included about 81% of the roughly 400 genotyped donors. The study aimed to test whether cataloging public T cell receptors could reveal signatures of past pathogen exposure. The study profiled the T cell repertoires of about 640 subjects by immunosequencing and related them to cytomegalovirus serostatus. In addition to the first cohort of roughly 670 subjects, a separate validation cohort of approximately 130 different subjects was used. To predict cytomegalovirus infection status, the study brought together high-throughput TCR immunosequencing, statistical association of individual TCRs with disease status, and machine learning. A later analysis re-examined previously published TCR beta repertoires from several hundred donors and added high-resolution HLA genotyping to investigate patterns of TCR occurrence. In the later analysis, no new phenotypic data were used to find candidate immune exposures; instead, reliance was placed on TCR beta sequences and their occurrence across donors. An earlier analysis of a few hundred of the donors applied high-throughput TCR beta sequencing to assess whether each TCR beta V gene segment acted as functional or pseudogenic. Donor age, sex, ethnicity and CMV serostatus were collected together with the repertoire data. A later genetic analysis used genome-wide SNP genotypes for 398 of the 666 donors, treating that subset as a discovery cohort. Every discovery cohort repertoire had been produced on one sequencing platform. Class I and class II HLA loci were covered by the typing at four-digit resolution. Typing coverage differed by locus: A, B, C, DRB1 and DQB1 were typed in about 620-630 donors, DQA1 in roughly 510, DPA1 in approximately 600, and DPB1 in just under 490. Five DR-DQ haplotypes were treated as single units for association and clustering because of strong linkage in the cohort. Across under 500 genotyped donors of the cohort, an average of roughly 250,000 unique TCR beta nucleotide sequences per donor were sequenced, and roughly 18% of those sequences were non-productive.

General findings and caveats noted by the study authors: A later analysis found that HLA-associated TCR beta chains were more clonally expanded and had lower generation probabilities than equally common non-associated chains. In a later analysis, 16,951 TCR beta sequences were associated with specific HLA alleles at a false discovery rate of 0.05. In an earlier analysis of approximately 600 of the donors, most TCR beta V segments were observed in productive rearrangements about 90% or about 30% of the time, broadly matching IMGT annotations. Because the 87-base-pair reads could not distinguish some IMGT-functional V segments, including TRBV6-2 and TRBV6-3, those segments were excluded. The study listed 150 to 200 TCR beta chains as associated with cytomegalovirus. The earlier analysis of 587 of the donors excluded some 15 rarely observed V segments, including chromosome 9 orphons, because counts were too low. A further reported finding was that TCR beta sequences accurately predicted the HLA-A and HLA-B alleles for most subjects in the first cohort. Presence/absence analyses assumed roughly uniform sequencing depth across donors, an assumption that may not hold. Most TCR sequences were seen in very few donors, while some public TCRs were found in many individuals. In vitro tests confirmed that a few of the cytomegalovirus-associated TCR beta chains recognize cytomegalovirus antigens. The only immune exposure information available for the cohort was CMV serostatus. In a later analysis, most CMV-associated TCR beta chains were found to appear HLA-restricted, with HLA associations seemingly driven largely by CMV exposure. According to a later genetic analysis, donors in an Asian-associated ancestry cluster had fewer N-insertions in productive TCRs than the approximately 650-donor mean. Because HLA typing was missing for some donors at each locus, association tests included only the typed subset. According to a later analysis, parvovirus B19, influenza, CMV and Epstein-Barr virus appeared linked to several top co-occurrence clusters. A group of highly shared sequence variants was considered likely to be a technical artifact of the sequencing pipeline. It was suggested by the authors that the approach could potentially be generalized to other disease states and immunological phenotypes. An association between a missense DCLRE1C variant and V-gene and J-gene trimming of TCR beta chains was found in a later genetic analysis and replicated in an independent cohort. According to a later analysis, TCR association rates differed among HLA loci, with DRB1 alleles showing the most associated TCRs and HLA-C alleles showing the fewest. The cohort was sequenced for TCR beta chains only, and without alpha or paired-chain data the features that could be detected were limited. The classifier was reported to diagnose cytomegalovirus status with high specificity and sensitivity in both the original and validation cohorts. Linkage disequilibrium might explain the correlated functional status among segregating V segments, but an unknown experimental factor could not be excluded. When HLA alleles, especially DR and DQ, strongly co-occurred, TCR associations were difficult to assign to individual alleles.

Inclusive of the bounding cysteine and phenylalanine, the CDR3 is 15 residues long. The kept DNA is CDR3 alone, 45 bases in frame from the first base. Trimming at the junction amounts to 4 bases on V and 0 bases on J, and the germline ends lie 13 bases apart. CDR1 SGHKS and CDR2 YYEKEE were looked up in the germline V gene (reference sequence). In total, around 600 healthy bone marrow donors made up the cohort. At the time of sampling, all cohort members were nominally healthy, though unrecorded immune exposures were likely present. The donor was CMV seronegative and belonged to the group of 352 seronegative cohort members. Each donor provided a peripheral blood sample, and peripheral blood mononuclear cells were used for TCR beta sequencing. Genomic DNA extraction from the blood cell samples was performed with the Qiagen DNeasy Blood Extraction Kit.

Sequencing was done on a sample of PBMCs. Recombination connected TRBV5-5 to TRBJ1-2, with the D gene call left open. This sequence was found in a female donor in good health and CMV-seronegative. The DNA sequence follows: TGTGCCAGCAGCCGCTTGGAGGGCCCTAACTATGGCTACACCTTC. Translation gives CASSRLEGPNYGYTF.